These 31 T cell receptor beta chains share one sample of origin, sequenced in a study of blood T cell repertoires in COVID-19. Method: immunoSEQ multiplex PCR; TCRdb's copy keeps in-frame clones and lacks some. Among over 50,000 clones, over 75% were seen once, and the ten largest hold roughly 14%. Sequencing used peripheral blood. The receptors come from a human donor with active COVID-19. The donor label of this sample is uncertain.

V gene TRBV19 combines with J gene TRBJ2-2; 8 bases align to TRBD1. Per the germline V gene, CDR1 is LNHDA and CDR2 is SQIVND (reference sequence). This CDR3 is built from 15 residues. V shed 10 bases and J 3 bases; nucleotides not matched to a gene: 10. The CDR3 coding sequence is TGTGCCACCCTGGGGCAGGGGGCGTACACCGGGGAGCTGTTTTTT. Amino acid sequence: CATLGQGAYTGELFF.

The chain joins TRBV5-6 to TRBJ2-6; a weak D match, TRBD1 (6 bases). The CDR3 runs 16 residues. Deletions cut 4 bases from V and 0 bases from J, with 11 bases between. The germline V gene encodes CDR1 SGHDT and CDR2 YYEEEE. CDR3 DNA sequence: TGTGCCAGCAGCGGACAGTTCCGCTCTGGGGCCAACGTCCTGACTTTC. It translates to CASSGQFRSGANVLTF.

The CDR3 sequence: CASSLGLAGVPEQYF. The CDR3 nucleotides are TGTGCCAGCAGCTTGGGCCTAGCGGGAGTACCCGAGCAGTACTTC. This chain links TRBV7-9 with TRBJ2-7, with 10 bases aligning to TRBD2. V lost 3 bases to trimming and J lost 6 bases; unmatched junction nucleotides: 8. The CDR3 runs 15 residues. Germline CDR1 SEHNR, CDR2 FQNEAQ (reference sequence).

Only one count was recorded for this clone. CDR3 residues: CASSLGTGRLAGVSYEQYF. In nucleotides, the CDR3 is TGCGCCAGCAGCTTAGGGACAGGCCGACTAGCGGGAGTATCGTACGAGCAGTACTTC. This chain joins TRBV5-1 and TRBJ2-7, with 12 bases matching TRBD2. V lost 2 bases to trimming and J lost 4 bases; unmatched junction nucleotides: 16. Per the germline V gene, CDR1 is SGHRS and CDR2 is YFSETQ. CDR3 length equals 19 residues.

The chain recombines TRBV5-1 with TRBJ2-4, with D possibly TRBD1 on 7 matching bases. V shed 0 bases and J shed 7 bases, with 11 bases lying between them. There are 14 residues in the CDR3. Germline CDR1 and CDR2: SGHRS and YFSETQ. For the CDR3, the DNA is TGCGCCAGCAGCTTGGAATCAGGGGGGAACATTCAGTACTTC. Translation gives CASSLESGGNIQYF.

The rearrangement joins TRBV7-6 to TRBJ2-7, with 12 bases that match TRBD1. The CDR3 runs 15 residues. Germline CDR1 is SGHVS and CDR2 is FNYEAQ. The V gene end was trimmed by 1 base and the J gene end by 4 bases; junction bases not matched to a gene: 2. The CDR3 loop reads CASSLVGQGAYEQYF. The CDR3 DNA is TGTGCCAGCAGCTTAGTGGGACAGGGGGCGTACGAGCAGTACTTC.

V and J are TRBV5-1 and TRBJ1-5, with 8 bases matching TRBD1. After removal of 1 base from V and 5 bases from J, the junction contained 11 bases not matched to a gene. The CDR3 totals 17 residues. In germline, CDR1 is SGHRS, CDR2 YFSETQ. CDR3 protein: CASSLIPRGRRHQPQHF. CDR3 sequence (DNA): TGCGCCAGCAGCTTGATTCCCAGGGGGCGACGCCATCAGCCCCAGCATTTT.

This clone was detected only once. The chain employs TRBV7-2 and TRBJ1-5; 7 positions agree with TRBD1. V gave up 5 bases and J gave up 12 bases; unmatched junction bases: 10. Germline CDR1 is SGHTA and CDR2 is FQGNSA. This CDR3 comprises 13 residues. The CDR3: CASSATGPPHQHF. The CDR3 nucleotides read TGTGCCAGCAGCGCGACAGGGCCTCCCCACCAGCATTTT.

This clone was seen only once. One end of the junction fails to match germline, which may point to a read error. This chain joins TRBV7-7 and TRBJ2-5; tentatively, D is TRBD2 (5 bases). The CDR3 is 15 amino acids. In germline, CDR1 is SSHAT, CDR2 FNYEAQ (reference sequence). CDR3 bases: TGTGCTAGCAGCTTGACGGGGATTCGGCAAGAGACCCAGTACTTC. It is translated as CASSLTGIRQETQYF. Full variable domain (remainder filled in from reference TRBV7-7 and TRBJ2-5): GAGVSQSPRYKVTKRGQDVTLRCDPISSHATLYWYQQALGQGPEFLTYFNYEAQPDKSGLPSDRFSAERPEGSISTLTIQRTEQRDSAMYRCASSLTGIRQETQYFGPGTRLLVL.

The chain has TRBV13 and TRBJ1-1, with 7 bases that match TRBD1. The V gene's germline CDR1 is PRHDT and CDR2 FYEKMQ (reference sequence). The CDR3 runs to 15 residues. The ends lost 1 base at V and 3 bases at J; junction bases unmatched: 5. CDR3 in amino acids: CASSLEGTAYTEAFF. The CDR3 DNA reads TGTGCCAGCAGCTTAGAGGGGACAGCCTACACTGAAGCTTTCTTT. Drawing the rest from reference TRBV13 and TRBJ1-1, the complete variable domain is AAGVIQSPRHLIKEKRETATLKCYPIPRHDTVYWYQQGPGQDPQFLISFYEKMQSDKGSIPDRFSAQQFSDYHSELNMSSLELGDSALYFCASSLEGTAYTEAFFGQGTRLTVV.

The V gene is TRBV15, the J gene TRBJ1-5; no clear D. Trimming stripped 0 bases from V and 4 bases from J, with 16 bases between. The CDR3 totals 17 residues. The germline gives CDR1 LNHNV, CDR2 YYDKDF (reference sequence). CDR3 sequence (DNA): TGTGCCACCAGCAGAGATACGATAACAGCAGAAAATCAGCCCCAGCATTTT. Its translation is CATSRDTITAENQPQHF.

The chain couples TRBV5-1 to TRBJ2-7, with 10 positions matching TRBD2. Per the germline V gene, CDR1 is SGHRS and CDR2 is YFSETQ. The CDR3 runs 16 residues. V shed 7 bases, J shed 4 bases, and the junction held 14 bases outside the gene matches. The CDR3 DNA is TGCGCCAGCTCTAGGTATATAGCGGGAGGTCAGTACGAGCAGTACTTC. Translation: CASSRYIAGGQYEQYF.

The V call is TRBV18, the J call TRBJ2-7; 12 bases are shared with TRBD1. Germline values: CDR1 KGHSH, CDR2 LQKENI. Trimming took 0 bases from V and 4 from J; bases not matched to a gene: 1. There are 15 residues in the CDR3. CDR3 coding DNA: TGTGCCAGCTCACCACCGGGACAGGGGGCTTACGAGCAGTACTTC. It specifies CASSPPGQGAYEQYF. The whole variable domain, remainder taken from reference TRBV18 and TRBJ2-7, is NAGVMQNPRHLVRRRGQEARLRCSPMKGHSHVYWYRQLPEEGLKFMVYLQKENIIDESGMPKERFSAEFPKEGPSILRIQQVVRGDSAAYFCASSPPGQGAYEQYFGPGTRLTVT.

This clone was observed a single time. The chain links TRBV7-9 to TRBJ2-7; the D gene is possibly TRBD2 (6 bases). Germline values: CDR1 SEHNR, CDR2 FQNEAQ (reference sequence). The germline V and J ends were trimmed by 5 bases and 0 bases, with 8 bases remaining between them. This CDR3 is built from 13 residues. The CDR3 region is CASSGGVSYEQYF. CDR3 nucleotide sequence: TGTGCCAGCAGCGGCGGGGTCTCCTACGAGCAGTACTTC.

The rearrangement joins TRBV4-3 to TRBJ2-2; D might be TRBD1 (8 bases). The CDR3 contains 18 residues. V was trimmed by 4 bases and J by 3 bases, leaving 21 bases between them. The germline gives CDR1 LGHNA, CDR2 YSLEER. The CDR3 here is CASSPDLNRGGDTGELFF. The DNA of the CDR3 is TGCGCCAGCAGCCCTGACCTAAACAGGGGGGGGGACACCGGGGAGCTGTTTTTT.

V gene TRBV2 combines with J gene TRBJ1-1, with 7 bases fitting TRBD1. The J segment lost 1 base and the V segment lost 2 bases, leaving 4 bases of the junction unmatched. Germline values: CDR1 SNHLY, CDR2 FYNNEI. The CDR3 contains 15 residues. DNA for the CDR3: TGTGCCAGCAGTGAACCGGGACAGTCGAACACTGAAGCTTTCTTT. Amino acids: CASSEPGQSNTEAFF.

This clone was found once. This chain connects TRBV28 to TRBJ1-4; 8 bases are shared with TRBD1. The CDR3 sequence is 14 residues long. CDR1 is MDHEN and CDR2 is SYDVKM in the germline V gene. Trimming cost V 6 bases and J 15 bases; bases outside gene matches: 15. CDR3 amino acids: CASRSSGQGMGVFF. CDR3 DNA: TGTGCCAGCAGATCCTCTGGACAGGGTATGGGTGTGTTTTTT.

The chain couples TRBV11-2 to TRBJ1-2; D uncertain. The CDR3 covers 11 residues. Germline loops: CDR1 SGHAT, CDR2 FQNNGV. The V end lost 7 bases, the J end lost 8 bases, and 11 bases lay between the germline ends. CDR3 in amino acids: CASTGIGGYTF. For the CDR3, the DNA is TGTGCCAGCACTGGCATCGGGGGCTACACCTTC. The whole variable domain, filled in from reference TRBV11-2 and TRBJ1-2, reads EAGVAQSPRYKIIEKRQSVAFWCNPISGHATLYWYQQILGQGPKLLIQFQNNGVVDDSQLPKDRFSAERLKGVDSTLKIQPAKLEDSAVYLCASTGIGGYTFGSGTRLTVV.

This clone was picked up a small number of times. The chain combines TRBV30 with TRBJ2-1; 10 nucleotides match TRBD2. Germline V gives CDR1 GTSNPN, CDR2 SVGIG (reference sequence). The CDR3 consists of 13 residues. The V and J ends lost 3 bases and 10 bases, in that order; junction bases with no gene match: 6. The CDR3 reads CAWSGTSVGEQFF. The CDR3 coding sequence is TGTGCCTGGAGCGGGACTAGCGTCGGGGAGCAGTTCTTC.

The genes are TRBV28 and TRBJ2-4; 9 positions match TRBD2. The V gene end was trimmed by 2 bases and the J gene end by 2 bases; junction bases not matched to a gene: 10. The CDR3 length is 18 residues. The germline gives CDR1 MDHEN, CDR2 SYDVKM. CDR3 nucleotide sequence: TGTGCCAGCAGTTTAATTCGGGGCGGGAGGGCGTCCAAAAACATTCAGTACTTC. Protein: CASSLIRGGRASKNIQYF.

The chain has TRBV5-4 and TRBJ1-1; 9 positions match TRBD1. Germline values: CDR1 SGHNT, CDR2 YYREEE (reference sequence). CDR3 length: 16 amino acids. The trim removed 4 bases at V and 5 bases at J, leaving 12 bases unmatched. The CDR3 bases are TGTGCCAGCAGCCGTCCCGGGACAGGGATTAGGACTGAAGCTTTCTTT. This codes for CASSRPGTGIRTEAFF.

This clone was recorded only once. CDR3 in amino acids: CASSYVEVMNTEAFF. The DNA of the CDR3 is TGTGCCAGCAGTTACGTGGAGGTTATGAACACTGAAGCTTTCTTT. The rearrangement joins TRBV6-2 or TRBV6-3 to TRBJ1-1; the D is unclear. This CDR3 spans 15 amino acids. Germline values: CDR1 MNHEY, CDR2 SVGEGT. Between the trimmed V and J ends, which lost 2 bases and 0 bases, there was a span of 10 bases.

The gene calls are TRBV5-1 and TRBJ2-2; 7 positions match TRBD2. Germline V gives CDR1 SGHRS, CDR2 YFSETQ. After removal of 6 bases from V and 5 bases from J, the junction contained 10 bases not matched to a gene. CDR3 length: 15 amino acids. CDR3 bases: TGCGCCAGCACCGCTGCCGGGAGGAAAACCGGGGAGCTGTTTTTT. Amino acid sequence: CASTAAGRKTGELFF. The full variable domain, in which reference TRBV5-1 and TRBJ2-2 provide the parts outside the CDR3, is KAGVTQTPRYLIKTRGQQVTLSCSPISGHRSVSWYQQTPGQGLQFLFEYFSETQRNKGNFPGRFSGRQFSNSRSEMNVSTLELGDSALYLCASTAAGRKTGELFFGEGSRLTVL.

The V call is TRBV10-3, the J call TRBJ1-1, with D tentatively TRBD1 (6 bases). CDR3 size: 14 residues. The V end was cut by 5 bases, the J end by 3 bases, with 13 bases between. CDR1 and CDR2 from the germline V gene are ENHRY and SYGVKD. The CDR3 region has the DNA TGTGCCATCAGTAGAGGGGGGGTAGACACTGAAGCTTTCTTT. This gives the protein CAISRGGVDTEAFF.

The table lists this clone with a count of one. The chain has TRBV27 and TRBJ2-3, with TRBD2 matching 9 bases. Germline V gene lookup returns CDR1 MNHEY and CDR2 SMNVEV (reference sequence). The CDR3 extends over 15 amino acids. The ends lost 5 bases at V and 2 bases at J; junction bases unmatched: 5. This CDR3 is CASSVRTSVTDTQYF. The CDR3 bases are TGTGCCAGCAGTGTCAGGACTAGCGTCACAGATACGCAGTATTTT.

V gene TRBV28 combines with J gene TRBJ2-2; 11 bases align to TRBD2. The germline V gene encodes CDR1 MDHEN and CDR2 SYDVKM. The CDR3 contains 15 residues. After removal of 6 bases from V and 4 bases from J, the junction contained 4 bases not matched to a gene. The DNA for the CDR3 is TGTGCCAGCAGCTTTAGCGGGAGGGCCACCGGGGAGCTGTTTTTT. It encodes CASSFSGRATGELFF.

The chain recombines TRBV28 with TRBJ1-1; no clear D gene. Trimming removed 4 bases at V and 3 bases at J, with 15 bases between. Germline V gene data show CDR1 as MDHEN and CDR2 as SYDVKM. The length of the CDR3 is 15 residues. CDR3 coding DNA: TGTGCCAGCAGTTGGGGAGGGCTATCAGACACTGAAGCTTTCTTT. This encodes CASSWGGLSDTEAFF.

The V gene is TRBV5-1, the J gene TRBJ2-7; D unresolved. The CDR3 is 13 amino acids. The germline CDR1 and CDR2 sequences are SGHRS and YFSETQ. The V and J ends lost 0 bases and 2 bases respectively, with 6 bases between them. CDR3 sequence: CASSLVGTYEQYF. DNA of the CDR3: TGCGCCAGCAGCTTGGTCGGTACCTACGAGCAGTACTTC.

The genes are TRBV6-5 and TRBJ2-7; TRBD1 matches at 7 bases. Losses at the gene ends were 5 bases for V and 2 bases for J; bases not matched to a gene: 6. The CDR3 spans 14 residues. Germline V gene lookup returns CDR1 MNHEY and CDR2 SVGAGI. The CDR3 is CASSRQGATYEQYV. The CDR3 region has the DNA TGTGCCAGCAGTCGACAGGGTGCGACCTACGAGCAGTACGTC.

This clone has only a few counts. The chain links TRBV6-6 to TRBJ2-7; D unresolved. The CDR3 runs 13 residues. Germline V gene sequence: CDR1 MNHNY, CDR2 SVGAGI (reference sequence). V lost 0 bases and J 5 bases, leaving 8 bases between the germline ends. The CDR3 here is CASSYSLRDEQYV. The CDR3, as DNA: TGTGCCAGCAGTTACTCCCTACGGGACGAGCAGTACGTC.

The chain uses TRBV28 and TRBJ2-7; 7 bases agree with TRBD2. The CDR3 runs to 14 residues. V was pared by 4 bases and J by 6 bases, with 9 bases of the junction left unmatched. CDR1 is MDHEN and CDR2 is SYDVKM in the germline V gene. This chain's CDR3 is CASSSGGSLGEQYF. In DNA, the CDR3 is TGTGCCAGCAGTTCGGGGGGTAGTTTGGGCGAGCAGTACTTC.